This record looks at one T cell receptor (beta chain) sequence and its context. These data originate in a study of blood T cell repertoires in COVID-19. Libraries were prepared by immunoSEQ multiplex PCR; TCRdb keeps only in-frame clonotypes and omits some of them. Of approximately 500,000 clones listed, approximately 92% are singletons. This clonotype originated in a man between 18 and 29 years old with COVID-19, enrolled during active disease. Sequenced material: peripheral blood.

The CDR3 coding sequence is TGTGCCAGCAGGGAAGACAGGGGCGGCGGGTACGAGCAGTACTTC. Protein sequence: CASREDRGGGYEQYF. V and J are TRBV11-1 and TRBJ2-7, with TRBD1 matching over 8 bases. With V trimmed by 6 bases and J by 4 bases, 11 bases remained unmatched. CDR1 is SGHAT and CDR2 is FQDESV in the germline V gene (reference sequence). The CDR3 runs to 15 residues.